This is a list of T cell receptor beta chains from one sample in a study of shared clonotypes between healthy human individuals. Assay used: immunoSEQ multiplex PCR; TCRdb lists only in-frame clones, some missing. This table holds 2,500,000 or so clones, roughly 92% found once. Sequences were obtained from naive CD4+ T cells sorted from blood. The receptors stem from a man aged 18 to 35 in good health. The CDR3 runs from the conserved cysteine through the conserved F or W. D genes are given only for firm matches. Clone size is not always given. Where it is, it says once, few, many or a class for expanded clones.

len,j_gene,abundance,d_gene,v_gene,CDR3aa,CDR3nt
11,TRBJ1-2,NA,NA,TRBV30,CAWTRTYGYTF,TGTGCCTGGACCCGAACATATGGCTACACCTTC
16,TRBJ2-1,NA,NA,TRBV9,CASSVEVGTRANEQFF,TGTGCCAGCAGCGTAGAGGTGGGGACCAGGGCAAATGAGCAGTTCTTC
15,TRBJ2-7,NA,NA,TRBV9,CASSVDRTGTYEQYF,TGTGCCAGCAGCGTAGACAGGACGGGGACCTACGAGCAGTACTTC
12,TRBJ2-6,NA,NA,TRBV7-2,CASRGGANVLTF,TGTGCCAGCAGAGGCGGGGCCAACGTCCTGACTTTC
16,TRBJ2-7,NA,TRBD2,TRBV5-4,CASSLLTSGRAYEQYF,TGTGCCAGCAGCCTGTTGACTAGCGGGAGGGCCTACGAGCAGTACTTC
15,TRBJ1-1,NA,TRBD1,TRBV19,CASSKAPTGGTEAFF,TGTGCCAGTAGTAAAGCGCCAACAGGGGGCACTGAAGCTTTCTTT
17,TRBJ2-7,NA,TRBD2,TRBV18,CASSPPLGGGRSYEQYF,TGTGCCAGCTCACCACCGCTTGGGGGCGGGAGGTCCTACGAGCAGTACTTC
18,TRBJ2-7,NA,TRBD1,TRBV5-1,CASSRRQGSIQKSYEQYF,TGCGCCAGCAGCAGAAGACAGGGAAGCATCCAGAAGTCCTACGAGCAGTACTTC
13,TRBJ2-7,NA,NA,TRBV6-1,CASTVTVSYEQYF,TGTGCCAGCACCGTTACCGTTTCCTACGAGCAGTACTTC
16,TRBJ2-3,NA,TRBD2,TRBV7-9,CASSPGLAGEGDTQYF,TGTGCCAGCAGCCCCGGACTAGCGGGAGAAGGAGATACGCAGTATTTT
18,TRBJ1-4,NA,NA,TRBV10-3,CAISEFPSDGATNEKLFF,TGTGCCATCAGTGAGTTCCCCTCGGACGGAGCAACTAATGAAAAACTGTTTTTT
14,TRBJ2-3,NA,NA,TRBV6-5,CASSYSDGTDAQYF,TGTGCCAGCAGTTACTCTGACGGCACAGATGCGCAGTATTTT
16,TRBJ2-1,NA,NA,TRBV27,CASSLRRGSSYNEQFF,TGTGCCAGCAGTTTGCGTCGGGGAAGCTCCTACAATGAGCAGTTCTTC
15,TRBJ2-1,NA,TRBD2,TRBV7-2,CASSLAAGGYNEQFF,TGTGCCAGCAGCTTAGCAGCGGGAGGCTACAATGAGCAGTTCTTC
14,TRBJ2-5,NA,NA,TRBV9,CASSVGTTTETQYF,TGTGCCAGCAGCGTCGGCACGACAACGGAGACCCAGTACTTC
15,TRBJ2-2,NA,TRBD1,TRBV5-6,CASTWGQGNTGELFF,TGTGCCAGCACCTGGGGACAGGGGAACACCGGGGAGCTGTTTTTT
19,TRBJ2-7,NA,TRBD2,TRBV18,CASSHRGLAGPGGPYEQYF,TGTGCCAGCTCACACAGAGGTCTAGCGGGGCCGGGGGGTCCCTACGAGCAGTACTTC
14,TRBJ2-1,NA,NA,TRBV7-9,CASSLAGSYNGQFF,TGTGCCAGCAGCTTAGCGGGGAGCTACAATGGGCAGTTCTTC
17,TRBJ2-3,NA,TRBD2,TRBV9,CASSVGGLAGGSDTQYF,TGTGCCAGCAGCGTAGGGGGACTAGCGGGAGGGTCAGATACGCAGTATTTT
15,TRBJ1-1,few,NA,TRBV6-5,CASSSRRGVNTEAFF,TGTGCCAGCAGTTCCCGCCGGGGGGTGAACACTGAAGCTTTCTTT
15,TRBJ1-1,NA,TRBD1,TRBV30,CAWIWVRGRGTEAFF,TGTGCCTGGATATGGGTGAGGGGGCGCGGGACTGAAGCTTTCTTT
15,TRBJ2-7,NA,NA,TRBV5-1,CASSLAMGSFDEQYF,TGCGCCAGCAGCTTGGCCATGGGTAGTTTCGACGAGCAGTACTTC
16,TRBJ2-2,NA,TRBD2,TRBV4-1,CASSKGLAGVSGELFF,TGCGCCAGCAGCAAAGGACTAGCGGGGGTATCCGGGGAGCTGTTTTTT
14,TRBJ1-1,NA,NA,TRBV10-2,CASSEVIPNTEAFF,TGCGCCAGCAGTGAGGTCATACCGAACACTGAAGCTTTCTTT
15,TRBJ1-2,NA,NA,TRBV5-1,CASSLETMANYGYTF,TGCGCCAGCAGCTTGGAAACAATGGCTAACTATGGCTACACCTTC
12,TRBJ2-2,NA,NA,TRBV5-4,CASSPVAGELFF,TGTGCCAGCAGCCCGGTGGCCGGGGAGCTGTTTTTT
16,TRBJ2-2,NA,TRBD2,TRBV11-3,CASSLGTSGRTGELFF,TGTGCCAGCAGCCTAGGGACTAGCGGGAGAACCGGGGAGCTGTTTTTT
11,TRBJ2-1,NA,TRBD2,TRBV10-3,CATLLADEQFF,TGTGCCACCTTACTAGCGGATGAGCAGTTCTTC
11,TRBJ1-1,NA,NA,TRBV2,CASTVQGEAFF,TGTGCCAGCACCGTACAGGGAGAAGCTTTCTTT
16,TRBJ2-3,NA,TRBD2,TRBV5-1,CASSLVPSGMRNTQYF,TGCGCCAGCAGCTTGGTTCCTAGCGGGATGAGAAATACGCAGTATTTT
10,TRBJ2-7,NA,NA,TRBV2,CASSEAEQYF,TGTGCCAGCAGTGAAGCCGAGCAGTACTTC
17,TRBJ2-3,NA,NA,TRBV10-2,CATGALQGLGGTDTQYF,TGCGCCACGGGAGCCTTACAGGGGCTCGGGGGCACAGATACGCAGTATTTT
14,TRBJ2-7,NA,NA,TRBV6-1,CASSELTGTGEQYF,TGTGCCAGCAGTGAACTAACAGGGACCGGCGAGCAGTACTTC
17,TRBJ1-2,NA,NA,TRBV15,CATSREDSLVPYYGYTF,TGTGCCACCAGCAGAGAAGACAGCTTAGTCCCTTACTATGGCTACACCTTC
17,TRBJ2-2,once,NA,TRBV19,CASRVSFLVDNTGELFF,TGTGCCAGTCGAGTTTCCTTTTTAGTGGACAACACCGGGGAGCTGTTTTTT
15,TRBJ1-3,NA,TRBD1,TRBV19,CASSTRDRFGNTIYF,TGTGCCAGTAGTACCCGGGACAGGTTCGGAAACACCATATATTTT
14,TRBJ2-7,NA,TRBD1,TRBV5-5,CASSLDRGLDEQYF,TGTGCCAGCAGCTTGGATAGGGGGCTCGACGAGCAGTACTTC
14,TRBJ1-1,NA,NA,TRBV5-1,CASSLGAPNTEAFF,TGCGCCAGCAGCTTGGGGGCGCCTAACACTGAAGCTTTCTTT